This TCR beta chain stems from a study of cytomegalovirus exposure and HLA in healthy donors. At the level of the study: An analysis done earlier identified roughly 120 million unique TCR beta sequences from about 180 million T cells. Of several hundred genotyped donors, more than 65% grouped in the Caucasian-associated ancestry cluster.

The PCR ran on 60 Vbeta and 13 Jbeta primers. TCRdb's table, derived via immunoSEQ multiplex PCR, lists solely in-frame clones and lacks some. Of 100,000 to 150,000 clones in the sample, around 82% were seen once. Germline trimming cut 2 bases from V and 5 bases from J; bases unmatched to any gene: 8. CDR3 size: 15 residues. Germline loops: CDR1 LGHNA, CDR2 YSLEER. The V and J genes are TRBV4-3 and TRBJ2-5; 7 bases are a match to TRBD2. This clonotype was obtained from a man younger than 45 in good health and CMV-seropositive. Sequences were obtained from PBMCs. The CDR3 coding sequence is TGCGCCAGCAGCCAAAGGTGGGGGGGGGATGAGACCCAGTACTTC. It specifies CASSQRWGGDETQYF.